This T cell receptor beta chain was sequenced during a study of cytomegalovirus exposure and HLA in healthy donors. Study at large: The 100 to 150 validation repertoires used the same platform as the 650 to 850 first-cohort repertoires, a later analysis reported.

CDR3 length equals 15 residues. Trimming took off 5 bases at V and 3 bases at J, with 16 bases between the two ends. CDR1 is MNHEY, CDR2 SVGAGI, per germline. The repertoire was sequenced with immunoSEQ multiplex PCR; TCRdb's copy has only in-frame clones and lacks some. The data show 150,000 to 250,000 clones, 70% to 85% seen once. Overall study findings and caveats: Rare TCR sequences predominated, though certain public TCRs were found in many donors.

This clone has only one observation. Its antigen is currently unknown. The sequenced sample consisted of PBMCs. This sequence joins TRBV6-5 and TRBJ1-1, with a weak D call TRBD1 (5 bases). The TCR sequence derives from a woman in her twenties or thirties in good health and CMV-seropositive. CDR3 nucleotides: TGTGCCAGCAGTCCCGTGGGGGAGGGGCACACTGAAGCTTTCTTT. Residues: CASSPVGEGHTEAFF.